The 25 T cell receptor beta chains in this list originate from one sample, sequenced in a study of post-analysis software for immune sequencing data. Unique molecular identifiers were built into the TCR beta cDNA libraries. MiXCR was run by TCRdb on the PCR reads, yielding one entry per CDR3 protein. This table holds hundreds of thousands of distinct CDR3 sequences, approximately 46% found once. Study results and limitations: When patients were compared with controls, five TRBV segments were more frequent, TRBV5-6, TRBV5-1 and TRBV20-1 among them.

Antigens of these TCRs are unknown. Sequences were obtained from blood. The receptors here all came from a girl between 5 and 17 years old with multiple sclerosis.

The chain uses TRBV20-1 and TRBJ1-1, with D unclear. The germline CDR1 and CDR2 sequences are DFQATT and SNEGSKA (reference sequence). The CDR3 covers 13 residues. V gave up 3 bases and J gave up 4 bases, with 12 bases separating them. CDR3 sequence: CSARKDGATEAFF. The CDR3 DNA is TGCAGTGCTAGGAAAGACGGCGCCACTGAAGCTTTCTTT.

The rearrangement joins TRBV25-1 to TRBJ2-7; D call uncertain. Germline CDR1 reads MGHDK; CDR2 reads SYGVNS. V was clipped by 3 bases and J by 4 bases, with 7 bases between them. The CDR3 is 12 residues long. DNA for the CDR3: TGTGCCAGCAGTGACCTACAGTACGAGCAGTACTTC. Protein sequence: CASSDLQYEQYF.

J is TRBJ1-2 and V is TRBV5-1, with D unclear. CDR1 and CDR2 from the germline V gene are SGHRS and YFSETQ. V lost 2 bases, J lost 0 bases, and 11 bases lay in between. The length of the CDR3 is 15 residues. CDR3 sequence reads: CASSLSTDTNYGYTF. The CDR3 DNA follows: TGCGCCAGCAGCTTAAGTACAGATACTAACTATGGCTACACCTTC. Combining the CDR3 with reference TRBV5-1 and TRBJ1-2 gives the whole variable domain KAGVTQTPRYLIKTRGQQVTLSCSPISGHRSVSWYQQTPGQGLQFLFEYFSETQRNKGNFPGRFSGRQFSNSRSEMNVSTLELGDSALYLCASSLSTDTNYGYTFGSGTRLTVV.

Only a few counts were recorded for this clonotype. The CDR3, as DNA: TGTGCCAGCGGCCACAGGGAGTACGAGCAGTACTTC. The encoded protein is CASGHREYEQYF. J is TRBJ2-5 and V is TRBV7-9; weak D call: TRBD1 (6 bases). Near its end, the DNA agrees better with TRBJ2-7, so the J call may be wrong. CDR1 is SEHNR and CDR2 is FQNEAQ in the germline V gene (reference sequence). CDR3 size: 12 residues.

The CDR3, as DNA: TGTGCCAGCTGGGCCTTGGGCTATGGCTACACCTTC. Its translation is CASWALGYGYTF. V gene TRBV7-2 combines with J gene TRBJ1-2; D unclear. The CDR3 runs 12 residues. The germline gives CDR1 SGHTA, CDR2 FQGNSA. The ends were cut back, 8 bases at V and 4 bases at J, with 11 bases in the middle.

The rearrangement joins TRBV4-2 to TRBJ2-1; 7 positions agree with TRBD1. With V trimmed by 0 bases and J by 8 bases, 10 bases remained unmatched. CDR1 and CDR2 (germline): LGHNA, YNFKEQ. The CDR3 contains 16 residues. The CDR3 sequence is CASSQDRGSQADEQFF. CDR3 nucleotides: TGTGCCAGCAGCCAAGACAGGGGGTCGCAAGCGGATGAGCAGTTCTTC.

J is TRBJ1-2 and V is TRBV12-3 or TRBV12-4; 7 bases are a match to TRBD1. With V trimmed by 3 bases and J by 1 base, 11 bases remained unmatched. This CDR3 has 17 residues. This CDR3 reads CASSFADRPLVNYGYTF. CDR3 DNA sequence: TGTGCCAGCAGTTTCGCGGACAGGCCCCTCGTTAACTATGGCTACACCTTC.

This clonotype was seen just once. The chain carries TRBV10-3 and TRBJ2-2; D gene ambiguous. Between the trimmed V and J ends, which lost 10 bases and 7 bases, there was a span of 10 bases. This CDR3 region has 11 residues. Germline lookup yields CDR1 ENHRY and CDR2 SYGVKD. The CDR3 region has the DNA TGTGCCACCTCTAGTGGCGGGGAGCTGTTTTTT. It is translated as CATSSGGELFF.

The chain has TRBV9 and TRBJ2-5; TRBD2 is a possible D gene (5 bases). V was pared by 0 bases and J by 0 bases, with 21 bases between. CDR1 is SGDLS and CDR2 is YYNGEE in the germline V gene. This CDR3 contains 19 residues. The CDR3 nucleotides are TGTGCCAGCAGCGTAGGGGTTTCGGGAAACTCCCAGTACCAAGAGACCCAGTACTTC. Translation gives CASSVGVSGNSQYQETQYF.

The V call is TRBV10-3, the J call TRBJ2-5, with a tentative D call TRBD1 (6 bases). Germline loops: CDR1 ENHRY, CDR2 SYGVKD. This CDR3 comprises 14 residues. Trimming took off 2 bases at V and 5 bases at J, with 12 bases between the two ends. The CDR3 loop is CAISEGTGQETQYF. The DNA of the CDR3 is TGTGCCATCAGTGAGGGAACAGGACAGGAGACCCAGTACTTC.

The V call is TRBV5-1, the J call TRBJ2-7; D is perhaps TRBD2 (6 bases). This CDR3 has 15 amino acids. CDR1 and CDR2 from the germline V gene are SGHRS and YFSETQ. V lost 3 bases and J 0 bases, leaving 13 bases between the germline ends. This CDR3 is CASSSLGGNSYEQYF. CDR3 coding DNA: TGCGCCAGCAGCTCCCTCGGGGGAAACTCCTACGAGCAGTACTTC.

The chain employs TRBV20-1 and TRBJ2-7; 9 bases map to TRBD2. After removal of 5 bases from V and 4 bases from J, the junction contained 6 bases not matched to a gene. The CDR3 is 13 amino acids. Germline V gene sequence: CDR1 DFQATT, CDR2 SNEGSKA (reference sequence). The CDR3 bases are TGCAGTGCTCGTAGCGGGAGTGGGTACGAGCAGTACTTC. Protein: CSARSGSGYEQYF.

The chain links TRBV18 to TRBJ1-4; 7 bases line up with TRBD1. The CDR3 consists of 15 residues. Germline V gene data show CDR1 as KGHSH and CDR2 as LQKENI. V lost 0 bases and J lost 8; bases outside the gene matches: 6. This CDR3 is CASSPPNRGGEKLFF. In DNA, the CDR3 is TGTGCCAGCTCACCACCGAACAGGGGTGGGGAAAAACTGTTTTTT. Full variable domain (outside the CDR3, taken from reference TRBV18 and TRBJ1-4): NAGVMQNPRHLVRRRGQEARLRCSPMKGHSHVYWYRQLPEEGLKFMVYLQKENIIDESGMPKERFSAEFPKEGPSILRIQQVVRGDSAAYFCASSPPNRGGEKLFFGSGTQLSVL.

The J gene is TRBJ2-3, the V gene TRBV7-2, with D possibly matching TRBD2 (5 bases). CDR1 SGHTA and CDR2 FQGNSA come from the germline V gene. The CDR3 totals 15 residues. Trimming took off 3 bases at V and 0 bases at J, with 10 bases between the two ends. Written as DNA, the CDR3 is TGTACCAGCAGCTTCGAGCGGCAAAGCACAGATACGCAGTATTTT. Its translation: CTSSFERQSTDTQYF. The whole variable domain, filled in from reference TRBV7-2 and TRBJ2-3, reads GAGVSQSPSNKVTEKGKDVELRCDPISGHTALYWYRQSLGQGLEFLIYFQGNSAPDKSGLPSDRFSAERTGGSVSTLTIQRTQQEDSAVYLCTSSFERQSTDTQYFGPGTRLTVL.

The V gene is TRBV30, the J gene TRBJ1-5; 9 nucleotides agree with TRBD1. Looked up from germline, CDR1 is GTSNPN and CDR2 is SVGIG (reference sequence). The V segment lost 2 bases and the J segment 9 bases; nucleotides outside the gene matches: 5. The CDR3 sequence is 13 residues long. DNA for the CDR3: TGTGCCTGGAGTCACAGGGGGCGAGGGCCCCAGCATTTT. Translated, it gives CAWSHRGRGPQHF.

CDR3 nucleotides: TGTGCCAGCAGCTTAGCGGGACTAGCGGGGAGCACAGATACGCAGTATTTT. Translation gives CASSLAGLAGSTDTQYF. This chain connects TRBV7-6 to TRBJ2-3, with TRBD2 identical over 13 bases. The CDR3 is 17 amino acids. The V segment lost 0 bases and the J segment 0 bases; nucleotides outside the gene matches: 0. The V gene's germline CDR1 is SGHVS and CDR2 FNYEAQ.

This clonotype was seen only once. The chain links TRBV27 to TRBJ2-1, with 9 bases lining up with TRBD2. There are 15 residues in the CDR3. Losses at the gene ends were 7 bases for V and 6 bases for J; bases not matched to a gene: 10. Germline CDR1 reads MNHEY; CDR2 reads SMNVEV (reference sequence). The CDR3 sequence is CASTSAGTSSNEQFF. As DNA, the CDR3 is TGTGCCAGCACCTCCGCCGGGACTAGCTCCAATGAGCAGTTCTTC.

This chain uses TRBV7-9 with TRBJ2-5; D call uncertain. The J call could be wrong; TRBJ2-7 is a better fit for the DNA end. The CDR3 is made up of 14 amino acids. Germline V gene data show CDR1 as SEHNR and CDR2 as FQNEAQ (reference sequence). In nucleotides, the CDR3 is TGTGCCAGCAGCTTAGACTACGCTGCGTACGAGCAGTACTTC. Protein sequence: CASSLDYAAYEQYF.

The V gene is TRBV7-9, the J gene TRBJ2-5, with TRBD2 matching 8 bases. CDR3 length: 15 amino acids. The junction had 15 bases not matched to a gene; V was cut back by 4 bases and J by 11 bases. The germline V gene encodes CDR1 SEHNR and CDR2 FQNEAQ (reference sequence). The CDR3 loop reads CASSSSGLEGVEQYF. As DNA, the CDR3 is TGTGCCAGCAGCTCATCGGGACTAGAAGGGGTTGAGCAGTACTTC.

The chain combines TRBV30 with TRBJ2-5; TRBD2 matches at 9 bases. This CDR3 spans 16 amino acids. Germline trimming cut 4 bases from V and 0 bases from J; bases unmatched to any gene: 9. Germline values: CDR1 GTSNPN, CDR2 SVGIG (reference sequence). CDR3 protein: CAWTIGPSGDQETQYF. The DNA of the CDR3 is TGTGCCTGGACCATTGGGCCTAGCGGGGACCAAGAGACCCAGTACTTC.

This chain joins TRBV28 and TRBJ2-7; 8 bases are shared with TRBD2. The germline V gene encodes CDR1 MDHEN and CDR2 SYDVKM. V dropped 6 bases and J dropped 2; count of bases not matched to a gene: 6. This CDR3 is 14 amino acids long. The CDR3 DNA reads TGTGCCAGCAGCAAGCGGGGGACTGCCTACGAGCAGTACTTC. Translation gives CASSKRGTAYEQYF.

The V gene is TRBV5-5, the J gene TRBJ2-1; D remains unclear. Germline lookup yields CDR1 SGHKS and CDR2 YYEKEE (reference sequence). The CDR3 extends over 11 amino acids. V lost 6 bases to trimming and J lost 8 bases, with 9 bases between them. The CDR3 nucleotides read TGTGCCAGCACAATGGGGTATGAGCAGTTCTTC. It specifies CASTMGYEQFF.

This clonotype turned up a few times. This chain joins TRBV7-2 and TRBJ1-2, with 11 nucleotides matching TRBD1. The CDR3 covers 17 residues. Germline V gene lookup returns CDR1 SGHTA and CDR2 FQGNSA. J lost 7 bases, V lost 0 bases, and 10 bases had no gene match. This CDR3 is CASSLASGTGGPGGYTF. The CDR3 region has the DNA TGTGCCAGCAGCTTAGCGTCCGGGACAGGGGGTCCTGGTGGCTACACCTTC.

This clonotype has only a few counts. V is TRBV7-9 and J is TRBJ2-1, with TRBD1 matching over 10 bases. CDR3 size: 16 residues. Germline V CDR1 and CDR2: SEHNR, FQNEAQ (reference sequence). V trimming: 4 bases; J trimming: 5 bases; junction bases outside the gene matches: 8. Here the CDR3 reads CASSSGTGAINNEQFF. As DNA, the CDR3 is TGTGCCAGCAGCTCCGGGACAGGGGCTATTAACAATGAGCAGTTCTTC.

This clonotype came up a few times. The J gene is TRBJ2-1, the V gene TRBV6-5, with D perhaps matching TRBD2 (5 bases). Germline CDR1 is MNHEY and CDR2 is SVGAGI. V shed 8 bases and J shed 7 bases, with 9 bases lying between them. The CDR3 is 11 residues long. The CDR3 region is CASGSLNEQFF. CDR3 in DNA: TGTGCCAGCGGGAGTTTGAATGAGCAGTTCTTC.